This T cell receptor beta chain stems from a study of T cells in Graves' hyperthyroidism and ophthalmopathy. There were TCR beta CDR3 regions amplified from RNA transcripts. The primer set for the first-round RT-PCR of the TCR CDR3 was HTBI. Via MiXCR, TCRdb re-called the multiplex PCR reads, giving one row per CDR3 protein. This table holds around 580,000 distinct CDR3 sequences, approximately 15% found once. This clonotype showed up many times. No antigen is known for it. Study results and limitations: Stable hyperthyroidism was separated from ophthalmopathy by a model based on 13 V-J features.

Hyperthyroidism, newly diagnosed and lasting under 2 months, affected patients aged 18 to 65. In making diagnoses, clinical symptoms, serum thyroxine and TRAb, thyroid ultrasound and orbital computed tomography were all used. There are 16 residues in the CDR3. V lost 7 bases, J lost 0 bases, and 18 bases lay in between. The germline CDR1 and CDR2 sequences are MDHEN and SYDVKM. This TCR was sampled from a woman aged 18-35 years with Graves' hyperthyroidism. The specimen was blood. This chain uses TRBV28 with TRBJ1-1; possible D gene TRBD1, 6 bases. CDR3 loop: CASNRDTMNMNTEAFF. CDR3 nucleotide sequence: TGTGCCAGCAATAGGGACACGATGAACATGAACACTGAAGCTTTCTTT.